This T cell receptor beta chain was sequenced in a study of shared clonotypes between healthy human individuals. Background on the study: Serving as donors were two women and a few men, whose ages spanned 18 to 49.

The authors split each subset's genomic DNA evenly across several immunoSEQ plates. Template amounts of roughly 280 ng DNA, tens of thousands of T cell genomes, were employed in unsorted PBMC replicate PCRs. The sequenced material, unsorted PBMC DNA, was run on ten immunoSEQ deep assay plates. TCRdb's copy holds only in-frame clones and misses some; the assay was immunoSEQ multiplex PCR. The sample lists fewer than 600,000 clones; 60% to 80% were seen once. The ends were cut back, 6 bases at V and 2 bases at J, with 7 bases in the middle. The CDR3 has 11 residues. Germline V gives CDR1 SQVTM, CDR2 ANQGSEA. Worth noting for this clone: Other DNA sequences in the same sample also yield this CDR3.

This receptor was obtained from a woman aged 35 to 49 in good health. Some clones in this sample may be carry-over from other donors' samples. The sequencing sample was made of PBMCs. The chain uses TRBV29-1 and TRBJ2-5; either TRBD1 or TRBD2 may supply D (6 bases each). CDR3: CSVGGQETQYF. DNA of the CDR3: TGCAGCGTAGGGGGGCAAGAGACCCAGTACTTC.